This T cell receptor (beta chain) is from a study of cytotoxic CD8 clonotypes in ibrutinib-treated CLL. Study-wide background: With a range of 6 to 36, the median treatment time before response samples were taken was about twelve months. Study results and limitations: Stable or contracted on treatment, public clonotypes were also uncommon.

As for this clone: Its antigen is not known.

PBMCs that had been cryopreserved were the source of 2 to 2.5 micrograms of genomic DNA for TCR beta libraries. The CDR3 is 16 amino acids. The junction had 9 bases not matched to a gene; V was cut back by 3 bases and J by 4 bases. Germline loops: CDR1 MNHEY, CDR2 SMNVEV (reference sequence). The table came from immunoSEQ multiplex PCR; TCRdb's copy has only in-frame clones and leaves some out. The repertoire consists of more than 200,000 clones, with under 75% occurring once and the leading ten covering approximately 15%. Specimen: PBMCs, collected after 24 months of ibrutinib treatment. This sequence joins TRBV27 and TRBJ2-7; 10 nucleotides line up with TRBD2. The sequence came from a human donor with chronic lymphocytic leukemia. The CDR3 is CASSFGTGLAPYEQYF. Here the CDR3 DNA reads TGTGCCAGCAGTTTTGGAACGGGACTAGCGCCTTACGAGCAGTACTTC.